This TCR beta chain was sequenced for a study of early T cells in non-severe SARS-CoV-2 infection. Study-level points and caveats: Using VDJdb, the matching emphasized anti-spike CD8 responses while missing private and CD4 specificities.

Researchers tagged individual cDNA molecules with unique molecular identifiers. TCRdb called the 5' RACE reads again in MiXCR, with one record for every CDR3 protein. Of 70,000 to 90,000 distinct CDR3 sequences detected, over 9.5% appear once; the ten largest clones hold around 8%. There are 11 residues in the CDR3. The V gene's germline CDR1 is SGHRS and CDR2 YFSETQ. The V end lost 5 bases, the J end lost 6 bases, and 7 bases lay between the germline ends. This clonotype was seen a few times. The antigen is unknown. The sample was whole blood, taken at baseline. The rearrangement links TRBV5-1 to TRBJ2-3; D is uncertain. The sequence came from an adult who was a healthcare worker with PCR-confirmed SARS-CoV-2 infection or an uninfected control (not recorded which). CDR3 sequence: CASRVRDTQYF. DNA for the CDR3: TGCGCCAGCAGGGTCAGGGATACGCAGTATTTT.